One sample yielded the 8 T cell receptor beta chains listed below, sequenced in a study of OX40 agonist ivuxolimab in advanced cancers. Sequencing was performed with immunoSEQ multiplex PCR; in TCRdb, only in-frame clones are kept and a portion is missing. Counted here are approximately 61,000 clones, roughly 92% occurring once; the ten biggest clones make up approximately 18%. The specimen comprised CD4+ or CD8+ T cells sorted from blood, sampled in a trial of the OX40 agonist ivuxolimab. These receptors came from an adult with an advanced solid tumor such as melanoma, head and neck, liver or kidney cancer.

The chain has TRBV15 and TRBJ1-5, with D maybe TRBD1 (6 bases). Trimming pared 4 bases from V and 4 bases from J, leaving 14 bases between. This CDR3 has 15 amino acids. The germline CDR1 and CDR2 sequences are LNHNV and YYDKDF (reference sequence). In nucleotides, the CDR3 is TGTGCCACCAGCATCGACAGGTCCCGAAATCAGCCCCAGCATTTT. It translates to CATSIDRSRNQPQHF.

The V gene is TRBV11-1, the J gene TRBJ2-7, with D perhaps TRBD1 or TRBD2 (5 bases each). The CDR3 is 15 amino acids. Germline CDR1 reads SGHAT; CDR2 reads FQDESV (reference sequence). The V gene lost 6 bases and the J gene lost 5 bases, with 20 bases spanning the gap. In DNA, the CDR3 is TGTGCCAGCAGTGAGGTGGGGGAAAAGTGGGACGAGCAGTACTTC. It codes for CASSEVGEKWDEQYF.

This chain links TRBV25-1 with TRBJ1-2, with a tentative D call TRBD1 (6 bases). The V gene's germline CDR1 is MGHDK and CDR2 SYGVNS. V was shortened by 4 bases and J by 3 bases, with 21 bases between the two germline ends. The CDR3 runs 17 residues. The CDR3 nucleotides read TGTGCCAGCAGTGGAACCATAAACAGGGATTTGGACTATGGCTACACCTTC. Translating it yields CASSGTINRDLDYGYTF.

The chain joins TRBV7-2 to TRBJ2-7; 12 positions match TRBD2. The CDR3 extends over 15 amino acids. Looked up from germline, CDR1 is SGHTA and CDR2 is FQGNSA. The ends lost 6 bases at V and 3 bases at J; junction bases unmatched: 6. The CDR3 here is CASRQGLAGYYEQYF. In DNA form, the CDR3 reads TGTGCCAGCAGACAAGGACTAGCGGGATACTACGAGCAGTACTTC.

The chain is built from TRBV10-3 and TRBJ1-1, with TRBD1 matching over 12 bases. Trimming removed 5 bases from V and 4 bases from J; junction bases left unmatched: 5. The CDR3 length is 15 residues. Germline CDR1 and CDR2: ENHRY and SYGVKD. The CDR3 DNA reads as TGTGCCATCAGTCGGGACAGGGGGCCTAGCACTGAAGCTTTCTTT. Translated: CAISRDRGPSTEAFF.

This chain links TRBV14 with TRBJ2-5; D unresolved. The assigned J gene may be wrong: the sequence end matches TRBJ2-7 better. CDR3 size: 14 residues. From germline, CDR1 is SGHDN and CDR2 FVKESK. CDR3 loop: CASSQSGVSYEQYF. The CDR3 nucleotides read TGTGCCAGCAGCCAATCTGGGGTCTCCTACGAGCAGTACTTC.

The rearrangement joins TRBV6-1 to TRBJ1-4, with 9 bases that match TRBD1. Germline CDR1 and CDR2: MNHNS and SASEGT. With V trimmed by 7 bases and J by 7 bases, 10 bases remained unmatched. This CDR3 has 15 residues. The CDR3 sequence is CASTTTGTGFEKLFF. For the CDR3, the DNA is TGTGCCAGCACTACTACCGGGACAGGGTTTGAAAAACTGTTTTTT.

The chain links TRBV5-4 to TRBJ1-2, with D perhaps matching TRBD1 (5 bases). Germline V gene data show CDR1 as SGHNT and CDR2 as YYREEE (reference sequence). The CDR3 is 15 amino acids. With 4 bases removed from V and 0 bases from J, the gap between germline ends came to 13 bases. This chain's CDR3 is CASSVGEGTNYGYTF. The CDR3 DNA follows: TGTGCCAGCAGCGTGGGGGAGGGCACTAACTATGGCTACACCTTC.